What follows is one T cell receptor (beta chain) and its context. Antigen specificity is unknown. The data were obtained in a study of CD8 T cells in ankylosing spondylitis. The CDR3 contains 13 residues. In germline, CDR1 is SQVTM, CDR2 ANQGSEA. Trimming at V came to 3 bases and at J to 5 bases, leaving 2 bases not matched to a gene. One entry per CDR3 protein, called by TCRdb with MiXCR from the 5' RACE reads. Of hundreds of thousands of distinct CDR3 sequences listed, under 20% are singletons. Overall study findings and caveats: For ankylosing spondylitis blood, a TCR beta motif of roughly 8 highly homologous variants appeared characteristic.

What was sequenced was blood, either unsorted or a sorted T cell fraction (not recorded which). The chain combines TRBV29-1 with TRBJ1-1, with TRBD1 identical over 11 bases. This TCR derives from a male donor with ankylosing spondylitis. The CDR3 coding sequence is TGCAGCGTTGATCGGGACAGGGGGACTGAAGCTTTCTTT. Protein sequence: CSVDRDRGTEAFF.